The 27 T cell receptor beta chains in this list originate from one sample, sequenced in a study of blood T cell repertoires in COVID-19. Produced via immunoSEQ multiplex PCR; TCRdb's table is partial and in-frame only. Of about 430,000 clones in the sample, around nine tenths are singletons; the top ten hold roughly 0.84%. The sample comprised peripheral blood. These receptors were collected from a man between 18 and 29 years old with COVID-19, enrolled during active disease.

The gene calls are TRBV9 and TRBJ2-1; D is possibly TRBD2 (6 bases). With 4 bases removed from V and 10 bases from J, the gap between germline ends came to 9 bases. The germline V gene encodes CDR1 SGDLS and CDR2 YYNGEE. The CDR3 has 11 residues. In DNA form, the CDR3 reads TGTGCCAGCAGCCCGACTAGGGAGCAGTTCTTC. This sequence encodes CASSPTREQFF.

The gene calls are TRBV7-2 and TRBJ2-7, with 8 nucleotides matching TRBD1. This CDR3 is built from 15 residues. CDR1 is SGHTA and CDR2 is FQGNSA in the germline V gene. J gave up 6 bases and V 5 bases, and 12 bases lay outside the gene matches. The CDR3 DNA reads TGTGCCAGCAGCCCCCCCGGACAGGGCTACCTCGAGCAGTACTTC. Translating it yields CASSPPGQGYLEQYF.

The chain combines TRBV7-2 with TRBJ1-5; D is undetermined. The CDR3 covers 16 residues. V was cut by 1 base and J by 0 bases, with 10 bases left in between. Germline V gene sequence: CDR1 SGHTA, CDR2 FQGNSA. The CDR3 bases are TGTGCCAGCAGCTTAGGAGGAGGAGGTAGCAATCAGCCCCAGCATTTT. The encoded protein is CASSLGGGGSNQPQHF.

The rearrangement links TRBV18 to TRBJ2-1, with TRBD1 as a possible D gene (5 bases). The CDR3 length is 12 residues. Germline lookup yields CDR1 KGHSH and CDR2 LQKENI. V lost 2 bases, J lost 8 bases, and 7 bases lay in between. DNA of the CDR3: TGTGCCAGCTCACCAGGACAAGATGAGCAGTTCTTC. Protein sequence: CASSPGQDEQFF.

The V call is TRBV5-6, the J call TRBJ1-2; D might be TRBD1 (6 bases). The CDR3 runs to 13 residues. Germline V gene data show CDR1 as SGHDT and CDR2 as YYEEEE. V lost 0 bases to trimming and J lost 4 bases, with 7 bases between them. CDR3 residues: CASSLDRAYGYTF. The CDR3 bases are TGTGCCAGCAGCTTGGACAGGGCCTATGGCTACACCTTC.

The rearrangement links TRBV27 to TRBJ2-3, with D possibly matching TRBD2 (7 bases). The CDR3 runs 14 residues. CDR1 and CDR2 from the germline V gene are MNHEY and SMNVEV (reference sequence). The V and J ends lost 11 bases and 4 bases respectively, with 19 bases between them. Written as DNA, the CDR3 is TGTGCCGTAAAGAGGGGGGGCCGGGCAGATACGCAGTATTTT. It encodes CAVKRGGRADTQYF.

The rearrangement links TRBV19 to TRBJ2-3; TRBD1 matches at 7 bases. V gave up 7 bases and J gave up 1 base; unmatched junction bases: 8. Germline loops: CDR1 LNHDA, CDR2 SQIVND (reference sequence). The CDR3 sequence is 15 residues long. CDR3 amino acids: CASNPTGAGTDTQYF. The CDR3, as DNA: TGTGCCAGTAACCCTACAGGGGCTGGCACAGATACGCAGTATTTT.

V and J are TRBV7-9 and TRBJ1-6; tentatively, D is TRBD1 (5 bases). CDR3 length equals 16 residues. V dropped 5 bases and J dropped 0 bases, with 11 bases sitting between them. The V gene's germline CDR1 is SEHNR and CDR2 FQNEAQ (reference sequence). The CDR3 DNA is TGTGCCAGCAGCCGCACAGGATTCTCCTATAATTCACCCCTCCACTTT. Protein product: CASSRTGFSYNSPLHF.

The V call is TRBV2, the J call TRBJ1-1, with unresolved D. The CDR3 covers 11 residues. The V and J ends lost 6 bases and 8 bases respectively, with 10 bases between them. Germline CDR1 and CDR2: SNHLY and FYNNEI. The CDR3 nucleotides read TGTGCCAGCAGCACACGGAGGGAAGCTTTCTTT. Amino acid sequence: CASSTRREAFF.

The chain has TRBV19 and TRBJ2-1; TRBD2 agrees at 10 bases. The CDR3 runs 14 residues. Trimming took 7 bases from V and 4 from J; bases not matched to a gene: 4. Germline values: CDR1 LNHDA, CDR2 SQIVND (reference sequence). CDR3 amino acids: CASKGTSVYNEQFF. CDR3 in DNA: TGTGCCAGTAAGGGGACTAGCGTGTACAATGAGCAGTTCTTC.

The genes are TRBV5-4 and TRBJ2-7; a weak D match, TRBD2 (6 bases). CDR1 is SGHNT and CDR2 is YYREEE in the germline V gene (reference sequence). The CDR3 is 15 amino acids. Trimming cost V 3 bases and J 2 bases, with 15 bases left between them. CDR3 coding DNA: TGTGCCAGCAGCTGGCAAGGCAGGGAGGCCTACGAGCAGTACTTC. Amino acids: CASSWQGREAYEQYF.

The V call is TRBV5-1, the J call TRBJ2-3, with D hard to call. Trimming shortened V by 3 bases and J by 4 bases, and 9 bases separated the two germline ends. The germline V gene encodes CDR1 SGHRS and CDR2 YFSETQ. The CDR3 contains 13 residues. The CDR3 coding sequence is TGCGCCAGCAGCTCCAGTCCTTCAGATACGCAGTATTTT. Encoded protein: CASSSSPSDTQYF.

The chain recombines TRBV6-1 with TRBJ2-5; TRBD2 might be the D (6 bases). This CDR3 contains 16 residues. CDR1 MNHNS and CDR2 SASEGT come from the germline V gene. Trimming cost V 4 bases and J 7 bases, with 22 bases left between them. The CDR3 DNA reads as TGTGCCAGCAGTGGGGAAGGCGGGACTGCTCTGGGGACCCAGTACTTC. Its protein product is CASSGEGGTALGTQYF.

The V gene is TRBV15, the J gene TRBJ2-7; 11 bases agree with TRBD2. The length of the CDR3 is 17 residues. The V and J ends lost 2 bases and 0 bases, in that order; junction bases with no gene match: 6. Looked up from germline, CDR1 is LNHNV and CDR2 is YYDKDF (reference sequence). The CDR3 spells CATSRSYTSGSSYEQYF. Here the CDR3 DNA reads TGTGCCACCAGCAGAAGCTACACTAGCGGGAGCTCCTACGAGCAGTACTTC. The full variable domain, rest sourced from reference TRBV15 and TRBJ2-7, is DAMVIQNPRYQVTQFGKPVTLSCSQTLNHNVMYWYQQKSSQAPKLLFHYYDKDFNNEADTPDNFQSRRPNTSFCFLDIRSPGLGDTAMYLCATSRSYTSGSSYEQYFGPGTRLTVT.

This clone appeared a single time. V gene TRBV27 combines with J gene TRBJ1-5, with D possibly TRBD1 on 5 matching bases. Trimming removed 6 bases at V and 2 bases at J, with 11 bases between. Germline V gene sequence: CDR1 MNHEY, CDR2 SMNVEV (reference sequence). The CDR3 is made up of 14 amino acids. CDR3 amino acids: CASRPAGGNQPQHF. The CDR3 DNA follows: TGTGCCAGCAGGCCAGCGGGGGGCAATCAGCCCCAGCATTTT.

This chain uses TRBV27 with TRBJ1-4; TRBD1 aligns across 11 bases. Trimming removed 5 bases from V and 7 bases from J; junction bases left unmatched: 9. In germline, CDR1 is MNHEY, CDR2 SMNVEV (reference sequence). The CDR3 sequence is 16 residues long. This CDR3 is CASSKRPGQGVEKLFF. Here the CDR3 DNA reads TGTGCCAGCAGTAAGCGCCCGGGACAGGGGGTTGAAAAACTGTTTTTT.

The chain is built from TRBV5-4 and TRBJ2-1; D is possibly TRBD1 (5 bases). Germline V CDR1 and CDR2: SGHNT, YYREEE (reference sequence). V lost 1 base to trimming and J lost 4 bases, with 6 bases between them. The CDR3 runs 13 residues. CDR3 in amino acids: CASSLQGYNEQFF. The CDR3, as DNA: TGTGCCAGCAGCTTGCAGGGTTACAATGAGCAGTTCTTC.

This chain uses TRBV7-3 with TRBJ1-1, with no clear D. Germline V gene data show CDR1 as SGHTA and CDR2 as FQGTGA. With 1 base removed from V and 0 bases from J, the gap between germline ends came to 21 bases. The CDR3 covers 19 residues. The CDR3 coding sequence is TGTGCCAGCAGCTTAAAGGTGGGCAGGAACCTTAACATGAACACTGAAGCTTTCTTT. Amino acid sequence: CASSLKVGRNLNMNTEAFF.

This chain connects TRBV6-1 to TRBJ1-3; D unclear. CDR3 size: 17 residues. CDR1 is MNHNS and CDR2 is SASEGT in the germline V gene. Deletions cut 0 bases from V and 5 bases from J, with 17 bases between. CDR3 residues: CASSEARGRSLRNTIYF. CDR3 nucleotide sequence: TGTGCCAGCAGTGAAGCGCGTGGCCGGTCACTAAGAAACACCATATATTTT.

This sequence joins TRBV6-5 and TRBJ1-5; D might be TRBD1 (5 bases). CDR3 length equals 11 residues. CDR1 and CDR2 from the germline V gene are MNHEY and SVGAGI. With 10 bases removed from V and 8 bases from J, the gap between germline ends came to 12 bases. The CDR3 here is CATRGREPQHF. In DNA form, the CDR3 reads TGTGCCACCCGGGGGAGGGAGCCCCAGCATTTT.

The rearrangement links TRBV28 to TRBJ1-5; D is unclear. Germline CDR1 and CDR2: MDHEN and SYDVKM. The V and J ends lost 2 bases and 0 bases respectively, with 14 bases between them. This CDR3 is 17 amino acids long. The CDR3: CASSLSQAPYSNQPQHF. CDR3 DNA: TGTGCCAGCAGTTTAAGTCAGGCACCATATAGCAATCAGCCCCAGCATTTT.

CDR3 bases: TGTGCCAGCAGCCAAGATGCCGGAGCTAGCACAGATACGCAGTATTTT. The encoded protein is CASSQDAGASTDTQYF. V gene TRBV3-1 (or the pseudogene TRBV3-2) combines with J gene TRBJ2-3; D not certain. V lost 0 bases, J lost 0 bases, and 10 bases lay in between. This CDR3 has 16 amino acids. Germline values: CDR1 LGHDT, CDR2 YNNKEL (reference sequence).

The V and J genes are TRBV4-2 and TRBJ1-5; no firm D call. Trimming cost V 1 base and J 4 bases, with 17 bases left between them. The CDR3 sequence is 17 residues long. The V gene's germline CDR1 is LGHNA and CDR2 YNFKEQ. DNA for the CDR3: TGTGCCAGCAGCCAAGTGTCGGCCAACCGACAAAATCAGCCCCAGCATTTT. Protein product: CASSQVSANRQNQPQHF.

This chain joins TRBV20-1 and TRBJ2-7; D gene ambiguous. In germline, CDR1 is DFQATT, CDR2 SNEGSKA (reference sequence). The CDR3 has 10 residues. V dropped 3 bases and J dropped 6 bases, with 6 bases sitting between them. In DNA form, the CDR3 reads TGCAGTGCTAGTCGTGTCGAGCAGTACTTC. The encoded protein is CSASRVEQYF.

This chain joins TRBV6-5 and TRBJ1-2, with TRBD1 matching over 7 bases. Losses at the gene ends were 5 bases for V and 6 bases for J; bases not matched to a gene: 6. The CDR3 sequence is 13 residues long. The germline CDR1 and CDR2 sequences are MNHEY and SVGAGI. CDR3 loop: CASSLRQGDGYTF. In nucleotides, the CDR3 is TGTGCCAGCAGTCTGCGACAGGGTGATGGCTACACCTTC.

Concerning this clone itself: The sample contains more than one DNA sequence encoding this CDR3. V usage is TRBV6-1 and J usage is TRBJ1-6; TRBD1 aligns across 7 bases. The ends lost 4 bases at V and 0 bases at J; junction bases unmatched: 3. This CDR3 region has 16 residues. CDR1 is MNHNS, CDR2 SASEGT, per germline. CDR3 protein: CASSVQGSSYNSPLHF. The CDR3 nucleotides are TGTGCCAGCAGTGTACAGGGGAGCTCCTATAATTCACCCCTCCACTTT.

The J gene is TRBJ2-5, the V gene TRBV27, with TRBD2 matching 13 bases. From germline, CDR1 is MNHEY and CDR2 SMNVEV (reference sequence). This CDR3 has 18 amino acids. Trimming removed 4 bases from V and 5 bases from J; junction bases left unmatched: 13. The CDR3 here is CASSSRLAGGSPGETQYF. In DNA form, the CDR3 reads TGTGCCAGCAGTTCAAGACTAGCGGGGGGCTCGCCAGGGGAGACCCAGTACTTC.